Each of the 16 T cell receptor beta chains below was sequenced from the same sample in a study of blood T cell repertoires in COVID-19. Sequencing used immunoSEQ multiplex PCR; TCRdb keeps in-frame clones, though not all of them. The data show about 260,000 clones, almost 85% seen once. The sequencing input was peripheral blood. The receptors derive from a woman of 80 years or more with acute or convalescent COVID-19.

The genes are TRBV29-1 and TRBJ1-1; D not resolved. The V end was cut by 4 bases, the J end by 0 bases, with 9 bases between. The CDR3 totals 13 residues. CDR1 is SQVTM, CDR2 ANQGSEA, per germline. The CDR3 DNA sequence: TGCAGCGTTGTTGCACAGCTGAACACTGAAGCTTTCTTT. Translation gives CSVVAQLNTEAFF.

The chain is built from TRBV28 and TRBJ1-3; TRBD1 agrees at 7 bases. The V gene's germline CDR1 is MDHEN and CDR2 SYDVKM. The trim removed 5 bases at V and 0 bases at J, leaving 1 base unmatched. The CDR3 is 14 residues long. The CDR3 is CASSRDSSGNTIYF. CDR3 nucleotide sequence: TGTGCCAGCAGTCGGGACAGCTCTGGAAACACCATATATTTT.

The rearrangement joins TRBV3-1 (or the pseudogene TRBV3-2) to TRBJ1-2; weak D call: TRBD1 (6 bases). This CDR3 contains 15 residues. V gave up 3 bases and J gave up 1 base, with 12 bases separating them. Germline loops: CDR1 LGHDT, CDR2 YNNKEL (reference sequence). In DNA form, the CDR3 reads TGTGCCAGCAGCCAGAGGACAGCAGTTAACTATGGCTACACCTTC. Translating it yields CASSQRTAVNYGYTF.

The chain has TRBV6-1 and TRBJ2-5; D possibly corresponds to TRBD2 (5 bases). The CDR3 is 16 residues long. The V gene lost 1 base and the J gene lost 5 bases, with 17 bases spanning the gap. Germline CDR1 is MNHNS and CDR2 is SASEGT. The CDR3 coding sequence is TGTGCCAGCAGTGAAGTGACCCGCGCTGGCGGGGAGACCCAGTACTTC. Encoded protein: CASSEVTRAGGETQYF.

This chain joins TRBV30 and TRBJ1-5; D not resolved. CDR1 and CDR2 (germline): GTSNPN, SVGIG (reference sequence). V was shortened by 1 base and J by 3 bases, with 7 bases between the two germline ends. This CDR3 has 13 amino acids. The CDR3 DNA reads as TGTGCCTGGAGTGGAGGTTCCAATCAGCCCCAGCATTTT. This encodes CAWSGGSNQPQHF.

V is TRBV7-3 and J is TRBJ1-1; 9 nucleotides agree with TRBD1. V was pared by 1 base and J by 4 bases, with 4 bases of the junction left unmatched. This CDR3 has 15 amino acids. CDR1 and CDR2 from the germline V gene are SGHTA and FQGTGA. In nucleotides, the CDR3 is TGTGCCAGCAGCTTAAGCGTGACAGGGGGCACTGAAGCTTTCTTT. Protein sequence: CASSLSVTGGTEAFF. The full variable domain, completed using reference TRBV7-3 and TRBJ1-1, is GAGVSQTPSNKVTEKGKYVELRCDPISGHTALYWYRQSLGQGPEFLIYFQGTGAADDSGLPNDRFFAVRPEGSVSTLKIQRTERGDSAVYLCASSLSVTGGTEAFFGQGTRLTVV.

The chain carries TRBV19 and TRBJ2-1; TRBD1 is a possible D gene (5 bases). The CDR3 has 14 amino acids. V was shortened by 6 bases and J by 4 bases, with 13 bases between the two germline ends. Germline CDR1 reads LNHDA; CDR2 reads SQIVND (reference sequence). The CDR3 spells CASSRAQEYNEQFF. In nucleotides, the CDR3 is TGTGCCAGTAGCAGGGCTCAGGAATACAATGAGCAGTTCTTC.

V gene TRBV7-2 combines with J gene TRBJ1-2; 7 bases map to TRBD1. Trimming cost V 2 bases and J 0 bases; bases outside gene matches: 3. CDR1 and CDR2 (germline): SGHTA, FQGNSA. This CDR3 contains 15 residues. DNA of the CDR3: TGTGCCAGCAGCTTACCAGGACAGGCTAACTATGGCTACACCTTC. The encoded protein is CASSLPGQANYGYTF.

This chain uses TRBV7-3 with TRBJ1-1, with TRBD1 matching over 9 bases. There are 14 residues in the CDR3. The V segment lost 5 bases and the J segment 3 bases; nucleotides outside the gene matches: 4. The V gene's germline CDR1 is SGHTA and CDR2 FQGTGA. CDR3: CASSPGTGYTEAFF. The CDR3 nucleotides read TGTGCCAGCAGCCCCGGGACAGGGTACACTGAAGCTTTCTTT.

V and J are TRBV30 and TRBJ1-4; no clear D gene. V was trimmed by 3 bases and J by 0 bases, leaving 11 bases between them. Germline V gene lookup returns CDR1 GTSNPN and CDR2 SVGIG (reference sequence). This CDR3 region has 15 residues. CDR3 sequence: CAWRARLATNEKLFF. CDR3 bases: TGTGCCTGGAGAGCCCGTCTTGCAACTAATGAAAAACTGTTTTTT.

CDR3 sequence: CASSDIQGASETQYF. The CDR3 coding sequence is TGTGCCAGCAGTGACATACAGGGGGCTTCAGAGACCCAGTACTTC. The V call is TRBV6-1, the J call TRBJ2-5; TRBD1 agrees at 9 bases. CDR1 and CDR2 (germline): MNHNS, SASEGT. The CDR3 covers 15 residues. The trim removed 3 bases at V and 4 bases at J, leaving 6 bases unmatched.

CDR3 region: CASSLGGGNTIYF. DNA for the CDR3: TGTGCCAGCAGCTTAGGCGGGGGGAACACCATATATTTT. The rearrangement links TRBV7-2 to TRBJ1-3, with D perhaps TRBD1 (5 bases). Germline loops: CDR1 SGHTA, CDR2 FQGNSA. V was cut by 1 base and J by 7 bases, with 8 bases left in between. The CDR3 is 13 residues long.

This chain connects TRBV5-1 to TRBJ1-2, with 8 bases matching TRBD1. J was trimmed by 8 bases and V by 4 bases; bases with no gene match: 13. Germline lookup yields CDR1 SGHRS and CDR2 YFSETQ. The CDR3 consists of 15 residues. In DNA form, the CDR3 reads TGCGCCAGCAGCCCACTGGGGCAGGGGGCGCGGGGCTACACCTTC. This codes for CASSPLGQGARGYTF.

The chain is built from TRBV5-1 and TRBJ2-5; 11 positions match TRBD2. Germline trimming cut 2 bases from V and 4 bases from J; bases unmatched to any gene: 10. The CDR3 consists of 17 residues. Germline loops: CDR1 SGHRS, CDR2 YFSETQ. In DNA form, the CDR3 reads TGCGCCAGCAGCTTTGGGCTAGCGGGAGGTCTGCCAGAGACCCAGTACTTC. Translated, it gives CASSFGLAGGLPETQYF.

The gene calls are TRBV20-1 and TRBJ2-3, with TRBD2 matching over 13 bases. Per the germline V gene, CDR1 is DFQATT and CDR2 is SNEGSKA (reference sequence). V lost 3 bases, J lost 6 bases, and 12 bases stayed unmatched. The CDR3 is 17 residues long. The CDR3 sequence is CSASPLLAGGSRDTQYF. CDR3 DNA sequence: TGCAGTGCTAGTCCCTTACTAGCGGGAGGGAGCCGGGATACGCAGTATTTT.

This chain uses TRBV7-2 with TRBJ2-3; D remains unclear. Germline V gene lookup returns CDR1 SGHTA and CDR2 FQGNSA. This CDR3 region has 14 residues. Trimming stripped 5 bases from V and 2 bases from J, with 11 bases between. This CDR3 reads CASSPSENTDTQYF. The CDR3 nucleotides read TGTGCCAGCAGCCCAAGCGAGAACACAGATACGCAGTATTTT.